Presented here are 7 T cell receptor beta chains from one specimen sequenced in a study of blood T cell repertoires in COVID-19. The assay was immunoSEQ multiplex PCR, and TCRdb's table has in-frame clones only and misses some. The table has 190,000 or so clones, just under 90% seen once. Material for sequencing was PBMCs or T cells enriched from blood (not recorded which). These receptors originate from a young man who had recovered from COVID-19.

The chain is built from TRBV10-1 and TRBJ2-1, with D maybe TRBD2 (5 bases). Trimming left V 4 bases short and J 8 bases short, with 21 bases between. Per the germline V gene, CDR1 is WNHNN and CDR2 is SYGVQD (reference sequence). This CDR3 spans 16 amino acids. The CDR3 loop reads CASSARGRGSGYEQFF. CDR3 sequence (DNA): TGCGCCAGCAGTGCCCGAGGACGCGGGTCTGGCTATGAGCAGTTCTTC.

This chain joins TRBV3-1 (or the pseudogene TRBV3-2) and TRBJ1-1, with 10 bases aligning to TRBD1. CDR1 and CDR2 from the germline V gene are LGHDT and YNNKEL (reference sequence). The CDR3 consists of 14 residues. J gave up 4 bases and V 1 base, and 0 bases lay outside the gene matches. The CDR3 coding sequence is TGTGCCAGCAGCCAAGGGACAGGGGGCACTGAAGCTTTCTTT. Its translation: CASSQGTGGTEAFF.

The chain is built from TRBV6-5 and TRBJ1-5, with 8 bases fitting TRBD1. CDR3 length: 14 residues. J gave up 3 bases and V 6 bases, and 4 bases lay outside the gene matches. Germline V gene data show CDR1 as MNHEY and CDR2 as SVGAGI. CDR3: CASSPDRVNQPQHF. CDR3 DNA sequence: TGTGCCAGCAGCCCGGACAGGGTCAATCAGCCCCAGCATTTT.

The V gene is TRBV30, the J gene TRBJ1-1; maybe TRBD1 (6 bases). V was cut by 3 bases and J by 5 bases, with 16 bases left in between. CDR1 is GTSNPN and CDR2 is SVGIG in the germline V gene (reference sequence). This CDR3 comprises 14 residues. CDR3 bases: TGTGCCTGGAGCGTCCACAGGGTTTGGACTGAAGCTTTCTTT. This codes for CAWSVHRVWTEAFF.

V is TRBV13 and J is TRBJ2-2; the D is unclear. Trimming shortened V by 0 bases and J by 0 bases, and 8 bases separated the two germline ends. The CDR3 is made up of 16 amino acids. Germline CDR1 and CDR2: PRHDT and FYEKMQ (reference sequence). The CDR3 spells CASSLGLPSNTGELFF. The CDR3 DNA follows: TGTGCCAGCAGCTTAGGTCTCCCTTCGAACACCGGGGAGCTGTTTTTT.

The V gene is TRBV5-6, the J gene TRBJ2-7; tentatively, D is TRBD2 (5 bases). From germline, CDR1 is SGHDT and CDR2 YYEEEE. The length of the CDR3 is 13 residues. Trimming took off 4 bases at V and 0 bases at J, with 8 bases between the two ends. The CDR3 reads CASSPGSSYEQYF. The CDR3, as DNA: TGTGCCAGCAGCCCGGGATCCTCCTACGAGCAGTACTTC. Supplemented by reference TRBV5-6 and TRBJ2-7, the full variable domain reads DAGVTQSPTHLIKTRGQQVTLRCSPKSGHDTVSWYQQALGQGPQFIFQYYEEEERQRGNFPDRFSGHQFPNYSSELNVNALLLGDSALYLCASSPGSSYEQYFGPGTRLTVT.

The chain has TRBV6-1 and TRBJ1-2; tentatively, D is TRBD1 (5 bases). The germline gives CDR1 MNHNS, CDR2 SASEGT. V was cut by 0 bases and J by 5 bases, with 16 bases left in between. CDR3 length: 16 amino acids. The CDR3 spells CASSEAPPPGPYGYTF. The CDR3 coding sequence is TGTGCCAGCAGTGAAGCGCCCCCCCCAGGGCCTTATGGCTACACCTTC.